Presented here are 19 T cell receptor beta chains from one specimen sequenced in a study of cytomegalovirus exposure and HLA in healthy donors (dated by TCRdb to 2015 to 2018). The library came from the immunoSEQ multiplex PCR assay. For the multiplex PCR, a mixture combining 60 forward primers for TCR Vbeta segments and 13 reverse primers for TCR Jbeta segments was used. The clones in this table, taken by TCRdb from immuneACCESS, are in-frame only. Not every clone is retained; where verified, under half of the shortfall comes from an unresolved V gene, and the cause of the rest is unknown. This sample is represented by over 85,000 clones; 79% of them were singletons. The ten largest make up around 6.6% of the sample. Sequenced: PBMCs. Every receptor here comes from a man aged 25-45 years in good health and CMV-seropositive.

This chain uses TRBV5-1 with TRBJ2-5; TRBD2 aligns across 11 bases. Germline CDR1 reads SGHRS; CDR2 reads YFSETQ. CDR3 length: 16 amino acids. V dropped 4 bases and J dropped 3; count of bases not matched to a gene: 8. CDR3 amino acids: CASSGPSGGPEETQYF. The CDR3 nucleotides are TGCGCCAGCAGCGGGCCTAGCGGGGGGCCAGAAGAGACCCAGTACTTC.

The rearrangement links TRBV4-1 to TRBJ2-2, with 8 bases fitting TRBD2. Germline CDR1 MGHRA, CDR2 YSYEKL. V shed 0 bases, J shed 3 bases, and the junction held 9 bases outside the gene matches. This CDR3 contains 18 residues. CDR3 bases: TGCGCCAGCAGCCAAGAATTCGCGGGGGGCAGGGACACCGGGGAGCTGTTTTTT. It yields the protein CASSQEFAGGRDTGELFF.

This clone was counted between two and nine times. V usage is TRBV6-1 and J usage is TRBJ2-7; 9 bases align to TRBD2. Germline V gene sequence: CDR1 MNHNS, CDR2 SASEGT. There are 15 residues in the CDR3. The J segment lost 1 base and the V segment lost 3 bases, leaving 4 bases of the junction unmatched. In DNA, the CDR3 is TGTGCCAGCAGTGAGGGAGCGGGGGGTTCCTACGAGCAGTACTTC. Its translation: CASSEGAGGSYEQYF.

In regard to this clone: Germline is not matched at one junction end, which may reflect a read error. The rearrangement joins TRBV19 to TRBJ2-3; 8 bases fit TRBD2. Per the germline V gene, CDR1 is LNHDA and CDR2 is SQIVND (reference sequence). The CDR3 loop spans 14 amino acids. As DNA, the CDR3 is TGTGCCAGTAGCACCTATTGGGCGGGGGGACTCCTCGTTTTT. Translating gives CASSTYWAGGLLVF.

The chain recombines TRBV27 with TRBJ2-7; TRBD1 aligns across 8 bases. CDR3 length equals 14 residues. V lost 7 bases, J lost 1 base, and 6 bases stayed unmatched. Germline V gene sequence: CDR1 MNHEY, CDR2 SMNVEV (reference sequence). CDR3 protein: CASKGDRTSYEQYF. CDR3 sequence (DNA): TGTGCCAGCAAAGGGGACAGGACTTCCTACGAGCAGTACTTC.

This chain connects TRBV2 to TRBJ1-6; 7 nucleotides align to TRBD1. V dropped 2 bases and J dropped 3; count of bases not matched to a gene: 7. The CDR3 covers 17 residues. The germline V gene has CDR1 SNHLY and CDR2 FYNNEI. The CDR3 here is CASSEYQGENYNSPLHF. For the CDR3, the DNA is TGTGCCAGCAGTGAATACCAGGGGGAGAACTATAATTCACCCCTCCACTTT.

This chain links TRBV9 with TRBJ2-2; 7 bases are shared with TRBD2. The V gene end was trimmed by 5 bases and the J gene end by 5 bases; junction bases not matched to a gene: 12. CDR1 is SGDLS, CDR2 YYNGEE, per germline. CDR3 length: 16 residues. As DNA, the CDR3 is TGTGCCAGCAGTGGGAGGACCTCGGGAGGTACCGGGGAGCTGTTTTTT. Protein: CASSGRTSGGTGELFF.

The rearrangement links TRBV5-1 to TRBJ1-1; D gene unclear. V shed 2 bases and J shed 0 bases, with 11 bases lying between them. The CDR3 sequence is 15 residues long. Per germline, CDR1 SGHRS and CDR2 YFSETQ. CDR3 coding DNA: TGCGCCAGCAGCTTTGACACCGGTGTGAACACTGAAGCTTTCTTT. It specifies CASSFDTGVNTEAFF.

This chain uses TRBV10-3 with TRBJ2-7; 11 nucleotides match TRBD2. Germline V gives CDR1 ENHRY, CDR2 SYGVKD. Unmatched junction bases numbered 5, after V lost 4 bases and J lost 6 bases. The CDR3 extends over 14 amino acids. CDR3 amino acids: CAISADGLAGEQYF. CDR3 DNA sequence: TGTGCCATCAGTGCGGACGGACTAGCGGGCGAGCAGTACTTC.

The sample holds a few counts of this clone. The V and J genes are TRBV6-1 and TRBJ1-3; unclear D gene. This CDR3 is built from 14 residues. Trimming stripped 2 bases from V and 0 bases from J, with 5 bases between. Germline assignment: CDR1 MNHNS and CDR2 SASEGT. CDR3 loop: CASSETNSGNTIYF. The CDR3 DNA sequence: TGTGCCAGCAGTGAAACAAACTCTGGAAACACCATATATTTT.

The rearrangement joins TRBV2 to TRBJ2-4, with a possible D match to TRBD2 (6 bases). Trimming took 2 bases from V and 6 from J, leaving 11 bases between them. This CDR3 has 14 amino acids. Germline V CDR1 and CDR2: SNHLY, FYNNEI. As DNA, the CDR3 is TGTGCCAGCAGTGAAACGCGGGACGGAAACATTCAGTACTTC. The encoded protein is CASSETRDGNIQYF.

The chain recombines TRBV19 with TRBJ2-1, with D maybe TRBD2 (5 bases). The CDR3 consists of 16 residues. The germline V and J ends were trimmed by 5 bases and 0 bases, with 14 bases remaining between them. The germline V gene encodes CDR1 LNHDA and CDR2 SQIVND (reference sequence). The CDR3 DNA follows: TGTGCCAGTAGTCCCCCCCCGCTAGCCTCCTACAATGAGCAGTTCTTC. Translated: CASSPPPLASYNEQFF.

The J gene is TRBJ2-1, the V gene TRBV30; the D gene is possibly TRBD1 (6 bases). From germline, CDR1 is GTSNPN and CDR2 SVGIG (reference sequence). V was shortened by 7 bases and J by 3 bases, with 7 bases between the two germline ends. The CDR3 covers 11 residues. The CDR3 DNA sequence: TGTGCCTCGGACAGCTACAATGAGCAGTTCTTC. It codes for CASDSYNEQFF. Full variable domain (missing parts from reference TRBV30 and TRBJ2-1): SQTIHQWPATLVQPVGSPLSLECTVEGTSNPNLYWYRQAAGRGLQLLFYSVGIGQISSEVPQNLSASRPQDRQFILSSKKLLLSDSGFYLCASDSYNEQFFGPGTRLTVL.

The CDR3 coding sequence is TGTGCCATCAGTGACCCGACAGGTAGCACAGATACGCAGTATTTT. Its protein is CAISDPTGSTDTQYF. The genes are TRBV10-3 and TRBJ2-3; maybe TRBD1 (6 bases). The CDR3 loop spans 15 amino acids. The ends were cut back, 3 bases at V and 0 bases at J, with 10 bases in the middle. Germline-derived CDR1 and CDR2 are ENHRY and SYGVKD.

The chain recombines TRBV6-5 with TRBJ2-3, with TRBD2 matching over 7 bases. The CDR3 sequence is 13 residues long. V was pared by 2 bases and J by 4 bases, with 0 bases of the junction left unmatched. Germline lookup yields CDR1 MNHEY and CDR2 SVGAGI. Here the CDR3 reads CASSYRGADTQYF. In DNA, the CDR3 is TGTGCCAGCAGTTACCGGGGGGCAGATACGCAGTATTTT.

In DNA form, the CDR3 reads TGTGCCAGCTTGGGCAGGGGGCTTGATTATGAAAAACTGTTTTTT. Protein sequence: CASLGRGLDYEKLFF. The chain is built from TRBV2 and TRBJ1-4; 8 nucleotides agree with TRBD1. Trimming cost V 8 bases and J 6 bases; bases outside gene matches: 11. The CDR3 has 15 residues. Germline V gives CDR1 SNHLY, CDR2 FYNNEI.

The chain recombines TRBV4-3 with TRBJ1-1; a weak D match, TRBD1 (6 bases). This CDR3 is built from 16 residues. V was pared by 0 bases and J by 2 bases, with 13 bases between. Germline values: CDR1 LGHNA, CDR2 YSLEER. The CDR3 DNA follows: TGCGCCAGCAGCCAAGATTGGGCAGGGGCAAACACTGAAGCTTTCTTT. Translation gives CASSQDWAGANTEAFF.

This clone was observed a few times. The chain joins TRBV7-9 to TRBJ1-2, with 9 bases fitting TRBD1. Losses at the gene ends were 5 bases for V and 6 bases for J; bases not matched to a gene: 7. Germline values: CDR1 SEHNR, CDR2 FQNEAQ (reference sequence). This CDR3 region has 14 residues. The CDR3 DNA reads TGTGCCAGCAGCCCAATGGGACAGGGAGATGGCTACACCTTC. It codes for CASSPMGQGDGYTF.

The CDR3 reads CASSSQWGGTDTQYF. Written as DNA, the CDR3 is TGTGCCAGCTCCTCCCAGTGGGGGGGCACAGATACGCAGTATTTT. The chain couples TRBV18 to TRBJ2-3; possible D gene TRBD2, 6 bases. The CDR3 runs 15 residues. From germline, CDR1 is KGHSH and CDR2 LQKENI. The V end lost 6 bases, the J end lost 1 base, and 14 bases lay between the germline ends.